The 21 T cell receptor beta chains in this list originate from one sample, sequenced in a study of blood T cell repertoires in COVID-19. TCRdb's copy holds only in-frame clones and misses some; the assay was immunoSEQ multiplex PCR. Of approximately 260,000 clones in the sample, about 88% are singletons; the top ten hold 2% to 2.5%. Sequencing input: peripheral blood. These receptors came from a woman aged 40 to 50 who had recovered from COVID-19.

CDR3 sequence reads: CASSLGLAGGTDTQYF. The CDR3 region has the DNA TGCGCCAGCAGCCTCGGACTAGCGGGGGGCACAGATACGCAGTATTTT. This chain uses TRBV4-3 with TRBJ2-3; 13 nucleotides align to TRBD2. The junction had 2 bases not matched to a gene; V was cut back by 4 bases and J by 1 base. Germline CDR1 reads LGHNA; CDR2 reads YSLEER. This CDR3 is built from 16 residues.

The chain joins TRBV3-1 (or the pseudogene TRBV3-2) to TRBJ2-7, with 10 bases fitting TRBD2. The CDR3 extends over 16 amino acids. After removal of 5 bases from V and 0 bases from J, the junction contained 7 bases not matched to a gene. Germline-derived CDR1 and CDR2 are LGHDT and YNNKEL (reference sequence). The CDR3: CASSDLAGVSSYEQYF. CDR3 coding DNA: TGTGCCAGCAGCGATCTAGCGGGGGTCTCCTCCTACGAGCAGTACTTC.

This clone was counted only a few times. The genes are TRBV9 and TRBJ2-3, with TRBD2 matching 7 bases. With 2 bases clipped from V and 0 bases from J, the junction kept 9 bases outside the gene matches. The germline V gene has CDR1 SGDLS and CDR2 YYNGEE. The CDR3 contains 17 residues. The CDR3: CASSVYRAGVSTDTQYF. Here the CDR3 DNA reads TGTGCCAGCAGCGTTTACCGGGCGGGAGTAAGCACAGATACGCAGTATTTT.

The chain carries TRBV29-1 and TRBJ1-1, with no clear D. The CDR3 is 11 residues long. Trimming shortened V by 6 bases and J by 7 bases, and 12 bases separated the two germline ends. Germline-derived CDR1 and CDR2 are SQVTM and ANQGSEA. The CDR3 is CSVAEGLEAFF. CDR3 DNA sequence: TGCAGCGTGGCGGAGGGCCTTGAAGCTTTCTTT.

V and J are TRBV15 and TRBJ2-1; 7 positions agree with TRBD1. The germline V gene has CDR1 LNHNV and CDR2 YYDKDF (reference sequence). The CDR3 runs to 15 residues. J gave up 9 bases and V 3 bases, and 11 bases lay outside the gene matches. The CDR3 here is CATSSQQGIRSEQFF. Written as DNA, the CDR3 is TGTGCCACCAGCAGTCAACAGGGGATCCGGAGTGAGCAGTTCTTC.

In DNA form, the CDR3 reads TGCGCCAGCAGCGACGACAGGGAACCCAACACCGGGGAGCTGTTTTTT. Amino acid sequence: CASSDDREPNTGELFF. The rearrangement links TRBV5-1 to TRBJ2-2; 7 positions agree with TRBD1. Germline V CDR1 and CDR2: SGHRS, YFSETQ. The CDR3 covers 16 residues. The V gene end was trimmed by 4 bases and the J gene end by 2 bases; junction bases not matched to a gene: 8.

V is TRBV4-3 and J is TRBJ2-4, with D maybe TRBD1 (5 bases). Germline values: CDR1 LGHNA, CDR2 YSLEER. CDR3 length equals 17 residues. Deletions cut 0 bases from V and 1 base from J, with 13 bases between. The CDR3 protein is CASSQEGAGLAKNIQYF. DNA for the CDR3: TGCGCCAGCAGCCAAGAAGGGGCAGGGCTGGCCAAAAACATTCAGTACTTC.

V usage is TRBV19 and J usage is TRBJ2-7; the match to TRBD1 covers 7 bases. Trimming cost V 3 bases and J 0 bases; bases outside gene matches: 5. The CDR3 covers 15 residues. Germline values: CDR1 LNHDA, CDR2 SQIVND (reference sequence). DNA for the CDR3: TGTGCCAGTAGTATCTACCGGGACAGCTCCTACGAGCAGTACTTC. It is translated as CASSIYRDSSYEQYF.

The rearrangement links TRBV28 to TRBJ2-4, with a weak D call TRBD1 (6 bases). The CDR3 extends over 14 amino acids. Germline V lookup: CDR1 MDHEN, CDR2 SYDVKM. V was pared by 8 bases and J by 0 bases, with 11 bases between. For the CDR3, the DNA is TGTGCCAGCCGACAGGCGGTAGCCAAAAACATTCAGTACTTC. It codes for CASRQAVAKNIQYF.

The chain couples TRBV5-1 to TRBJ2-7; D ambiguous. With 4 bases removed from V and 2 bases from J, the gap between germline ends came to 10 bases. The CDR3 runs to 13 residues. Germline V CDR1 and CDR2: SGHRS, YFSETQ. CDR3 residues: CASSHPEPYEQYF. The CDR3 nucleotides are TGCGCCAGCAGCCATCCGGAGCCCTACGAGCAGTACTTC.

This chain connects TRBV9 to TRBJ2-7; 9 nucleotides align to TRBD2. Germline V gene lookup returns CDR1 SGDLS and CDR2 YYNGEE. V dropped 0 bases and J dropped 6; count of bases not matched to a gene: 7. The CDR3 runs to 15 residues. The CDR3 region is CASSVADSGSPEQYF. CDR3 DNA: TGTGCCAGCAGCGTAGCCGATAGCGGGAGCCCCGAGCAGTACTTC.

This clone has a handful of counts. The chain joins TRBV5-1 to TRBJ1-5; weak D call: TRBD1 (5 bases). CDR1 and CDR2 from the germline V gene are SGHRS and YFSETQ. The CDR3 is 13 residues long. Trimming removed 10 bases at V and 3 bases at J, with 14 bases between. CDR3 residues: CACRGDDNQPQHF. CDR3 in DNA: TGCGCCTGCCGGGGGGACGACAATCAGCCCCAGCATTTT.

CDR3 bases: TGTGCCAGCTCTCAGACAGGGGGCTACGAGCAGTACTTC. The encoded protein is CASSQTGGYEQYF. The V and J genes are TRBV18 and TRBJ2-7; 9 bases line up with TRBD1. V shed 6 bases, J shed 3 bases, and the junction held 3 bases outside the gene matches. The CDR3 has 13 amino acids. Germline loops: CDR1 KGHSH, CDR2 LQKENI.

This clone was observed once. The chain employs TRBV7-2 and TRBJ1-5; weak D call: TRBD1 (6 bases). The V end was cut by 8 bases, the J end by 0 bases, with 14 bases between. This CDR3 has 15 residues. Germline V gives CDR1 SGHTA, CDR2 FQGNSA. The CDR3 reads CASRSTGYSNQPQHF. CDR3 bases: TGTGCCAGCCGCTCCACAGGGTATAGCAATCAGCCCCAGCATTTT.

As regards this clone: In the same sample, other DNA sequences code for this CDR3. The rearrangement uses TRBV19 and TRBJ1-2; the D is unclear. The V gene lost 0 bases and the J gene lost 2 bases, with 7 bases spanning the gap. The CDR3 contains 14 residues. Germline loops: CDR1 LNHDA, CDR2 SQIVND (reference sequence). CDR3 bases: TGTGCCAGTAGTATAGATCGAGGGAACTATGGCTACACCTTC. Amino acid sequence: CASSIDRGNYGYTF. Filled out from reference TRBV19 and TRBJ1-2, the complete variable domain reads DGGITQSPKYLFRKEGQNVTLSCEQNLNHDAMYWYRQDPGQGLRLIYYSQIVNDFQKGDIAEGYSVSREKKESFPLTVTSAQKNPTAFYLCASSIDRGNYGYTFGSGTRLTVV.

V and J are TRBV19 and TRBJ2-7, with TRBD2 matching over 8 bases. CDR1 and CDR2 (germline): LNHDA, SQIVND (reference sequence). Trimming cost V 4 bases and J 1 base; bases outside gene matches: 9. The CDR3 sequence is 16 residues long. The CDR3 here is CASSSPLAGRSYEQYF. The CDR3 nucleotides are TGTGCCAGTAGTAGCCCCCTAGCGGGCCGATCCTACGAGCAGTACTTC.

V gene TRBV18 combines with J gene TRBJ2-2, with TRBD2 as a possible D gene (6 bases). The CDR3 length is 15 residues. Per the germline V gene, CDR1 is KGHSH and CDR2 is LQKENI. V shed 4 bases and J shed 5 bases, with 14 bases lying between them. The CDR3 bases are TGTGCCAGCTCACAGGGGAGGTTCGGAACCGGGGAGCTGTTTTTT. Translation: CASSQGRFGTGELFF.

This clone was seen only a few times. The chain recombines TRBV9 with TRBJ2-2, with a possible D match to TRBD1 (6 bases). V dropped 3 bases and J dropped 0 bases, with 9 bases sitting between them. This CDR3 has 15 amino acids. The germline V gene encodes CDR1 SGDLS and CDR2 YYNGEE. The CDR3 sequence: CASSGQVTNTGELFF. The CDR3 nucleotides read TGTGCCAGCAGCGGACAGGTGACGAACACCGGGGAGCTGTTTTTT.

The chain employs TRBV7-9 and TRBJ2-1, with 9 bases lining up with TRBD2. The CDR3 loop spans 19 amino acids. Trimming cost V 8 bases and J 1 base; bases outside gene matches: 18. Per germline, CDR1 SEHNR and CDR2 FQNEAQ (reference sequence). In nucleotides, the CDR3 is TGTGCCAGCGGGCGGAGGGCTAGCGGGATAATAGGGTCCTACAATGAGCAGTTCTTC. Translation gives CASGRRASGIIGSYNEQFF.

The rearrangement joins TRBV19 to TRBJ1-2; 9 nucleotides align to TRBD1. The CDR3 runs to 15 residues. V dropped 4 bases and J dropped 12; count of bases not matched to a gene: 15. Germline-derived CDR1 and CDR2 are LNHDA and SQIVND (reference sequence). The CDR3 sequence is CASSNTGTGPLGHTF. The CDR3 DNA reads as TGTGCCAGTAGTAACACCGGGACAGGGCCATTAGGCCACACCTTC.

The chain employs TRBV18 and TRBJ1-5; D not resolved. Trimming took off 4 bases at V and 4 bases at J, with 17 bases between the two ends. The CDR3 spans 16 residues. Per germline, CDR1 KGHSH and CDR2 LQKENI. CDR3 bases: TGTGCCAGCTCACGGAGTCAACCAACGGGTAATCAGCCCCAGCATTTT. The encoded protein is CASSRSQPTGNQPQHF. The whole variable domain, filled in from reference TRBV18 and TRBJ1-5, reads NAGVMQNPRHLVRRRGQEARLRCSPMKGHSHVYWYRQLPEEGLKFMVYLQKENIIDESGMPKERFSAEFPKEGPSILRIQQVVRGDSAAYFCASSRSQPTGNQPQHFGDGTRLSIL.